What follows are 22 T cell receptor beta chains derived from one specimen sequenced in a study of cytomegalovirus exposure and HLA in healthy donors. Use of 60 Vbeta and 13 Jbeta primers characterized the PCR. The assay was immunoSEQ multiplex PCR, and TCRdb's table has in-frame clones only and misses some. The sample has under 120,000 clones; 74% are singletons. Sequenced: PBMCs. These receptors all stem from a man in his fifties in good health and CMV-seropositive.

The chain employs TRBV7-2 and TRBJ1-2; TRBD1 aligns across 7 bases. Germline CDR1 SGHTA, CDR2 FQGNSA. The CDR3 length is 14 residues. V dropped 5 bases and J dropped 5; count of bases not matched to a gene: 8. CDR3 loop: CASSPGNRGYGYTF. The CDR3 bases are TGTGCCAGCAGCCCGGGGAACAGGGGATATGGCTACACCTTC. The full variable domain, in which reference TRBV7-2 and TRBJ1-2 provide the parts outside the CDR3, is GAGVSQSPSNKVTEKGKDVELRCDPISGHTALYWYRQSLGQGLEFLIYFQGNSAPDKSGLPSDRFSAERTGGSVSTLTIQRTQQEDSAVYLCASSPGNRGYGYTFGSGTRLTVV.

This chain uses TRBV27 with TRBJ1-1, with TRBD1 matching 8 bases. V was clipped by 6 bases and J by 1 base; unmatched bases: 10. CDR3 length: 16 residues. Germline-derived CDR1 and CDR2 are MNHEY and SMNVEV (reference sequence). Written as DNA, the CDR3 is TGTGCCAGCAGCCCCGGGACAGGTGGCAGGAACACTGAAGCTTTCTTT. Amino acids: CASSPGTGGRNTEAFF.

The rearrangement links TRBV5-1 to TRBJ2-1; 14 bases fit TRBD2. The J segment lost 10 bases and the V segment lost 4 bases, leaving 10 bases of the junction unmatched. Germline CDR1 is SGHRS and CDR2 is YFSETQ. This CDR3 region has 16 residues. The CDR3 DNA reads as TGCGCCAGCAGCCAGTCCGGGACTAGCGGGGGTAGAGAGCAGTTCTTC. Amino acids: CASSQSGTSGGREQFF. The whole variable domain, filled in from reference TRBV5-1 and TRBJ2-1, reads KAGVTQTPRYLIKTRGQQVTLSCSPISGHRSVSWYQQTPGQGLQFLFEYFSETQRNKGNFPGRFSGRQFSNSRSEMNVSTLELGDSALYLCASSQSGTSGGREQFFGPGTRLTVL.

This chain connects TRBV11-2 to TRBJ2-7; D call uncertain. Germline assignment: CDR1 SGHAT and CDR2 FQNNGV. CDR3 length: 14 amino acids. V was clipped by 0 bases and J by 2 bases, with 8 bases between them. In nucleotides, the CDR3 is TGTGCCAGCAGCTTAGATAGGCTAGCCTACGAGCAGTACTTC. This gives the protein CASSLDRLAYEQYF. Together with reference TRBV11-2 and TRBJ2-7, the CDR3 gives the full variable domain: EAGVAQSPRYKIIEKRQSVAFWCNPISGHATLYWYQQILGQGPKLLIQFQNNGVVDDSQLPKDRFSAERLKGVDSTLKIQPAKLEDSAVYLCASSLDRLAYEQYFGPGTRLTVT.

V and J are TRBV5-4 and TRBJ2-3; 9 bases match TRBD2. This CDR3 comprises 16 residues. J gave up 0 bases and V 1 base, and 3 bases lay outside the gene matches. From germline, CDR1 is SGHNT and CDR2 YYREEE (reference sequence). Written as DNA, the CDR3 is TGTGCCAGCAGCTTGCTGGCGGGGGGGAGCACAGATACGCAGTATTTT. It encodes CASSLLAGGSTDTQYF.

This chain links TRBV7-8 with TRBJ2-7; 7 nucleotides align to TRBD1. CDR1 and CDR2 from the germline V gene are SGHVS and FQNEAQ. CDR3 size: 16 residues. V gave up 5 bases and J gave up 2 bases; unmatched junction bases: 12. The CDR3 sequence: CASSLGAPGQTYEQYF. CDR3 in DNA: TGTGCCAGCAGCCTCGGGGCTCCGGGACAGACCTACGAGCAGTACTTC.

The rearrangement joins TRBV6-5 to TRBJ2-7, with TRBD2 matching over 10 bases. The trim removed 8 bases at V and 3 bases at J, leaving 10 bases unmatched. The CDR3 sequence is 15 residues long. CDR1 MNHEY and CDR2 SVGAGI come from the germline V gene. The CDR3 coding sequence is TGTGCCAGCCAAGCTTTAACTAGCGGGATCTACGAGCAGTACTTC. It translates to CASQALTSGIYEQYF.

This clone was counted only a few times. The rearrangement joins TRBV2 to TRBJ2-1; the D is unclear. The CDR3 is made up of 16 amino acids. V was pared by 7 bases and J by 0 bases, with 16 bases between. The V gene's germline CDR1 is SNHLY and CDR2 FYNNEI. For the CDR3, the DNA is TGTGCCAGCACCCAGGAACTCCCGAGCTCCTACAATGAGCAGTTCTTC. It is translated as CASTQELPSSYNEQFF.

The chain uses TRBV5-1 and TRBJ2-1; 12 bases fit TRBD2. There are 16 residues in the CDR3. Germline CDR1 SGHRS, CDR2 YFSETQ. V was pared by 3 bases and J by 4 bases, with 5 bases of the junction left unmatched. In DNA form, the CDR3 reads TGCGCCAGCAGCTCCAGACTAGCGGGGGAATACAATGAGCAGTTCTTC. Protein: CASSSRLAGEYNEQFF.

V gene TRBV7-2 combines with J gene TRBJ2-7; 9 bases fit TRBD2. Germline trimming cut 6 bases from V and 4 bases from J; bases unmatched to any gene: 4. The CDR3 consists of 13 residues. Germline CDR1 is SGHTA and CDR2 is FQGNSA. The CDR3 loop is CASRREGYYEQYF. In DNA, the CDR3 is TGTGCCAGCAGGCGGGAGGGATATTACGAGCAGTACTTC.

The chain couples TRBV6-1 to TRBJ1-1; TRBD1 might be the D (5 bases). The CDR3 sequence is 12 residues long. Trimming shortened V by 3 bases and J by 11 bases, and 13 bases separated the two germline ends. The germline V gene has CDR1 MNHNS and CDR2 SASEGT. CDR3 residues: CASSDRARGAFF. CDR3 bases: TGTGCCAGCAGTGACAGGGCCCGGGGGGCTTTCTTT.

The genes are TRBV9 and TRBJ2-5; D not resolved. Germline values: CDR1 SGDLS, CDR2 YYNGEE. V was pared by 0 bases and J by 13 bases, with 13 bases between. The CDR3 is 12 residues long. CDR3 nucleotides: TGTGCCAGCAGCGTAGGATTTCCGGTGCCGTACTTC. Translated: CASSVGFPVPYF.

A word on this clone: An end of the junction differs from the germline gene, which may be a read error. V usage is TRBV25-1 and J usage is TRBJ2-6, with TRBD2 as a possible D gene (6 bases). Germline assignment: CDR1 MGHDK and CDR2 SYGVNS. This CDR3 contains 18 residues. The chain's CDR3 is CASSAQAGKSSGANGLTF. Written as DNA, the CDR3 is TGTGCCAGCAGTGCTCAAGCGGGCAAGAGCTCTGGGGCCAACGGCCTGACTTTC.

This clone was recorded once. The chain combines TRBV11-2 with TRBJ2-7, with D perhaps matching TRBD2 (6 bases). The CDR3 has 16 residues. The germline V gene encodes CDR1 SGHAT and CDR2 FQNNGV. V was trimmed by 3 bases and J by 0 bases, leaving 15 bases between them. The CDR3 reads CASSFPWDSSSYEQYF. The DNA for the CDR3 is TGTGCCAGCAGCTTTCCGTGGGACTCAAGCTCCTACGAGCAGTACTTC.

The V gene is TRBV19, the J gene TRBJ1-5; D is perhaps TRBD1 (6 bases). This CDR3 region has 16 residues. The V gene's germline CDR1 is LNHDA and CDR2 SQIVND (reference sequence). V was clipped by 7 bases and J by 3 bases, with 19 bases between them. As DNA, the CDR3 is TGTGCCAGTATCCGAAAAGGGACACAACCCAATCAGCCCCAGCATTTT. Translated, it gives CASIRKGTQPNQPQHF.

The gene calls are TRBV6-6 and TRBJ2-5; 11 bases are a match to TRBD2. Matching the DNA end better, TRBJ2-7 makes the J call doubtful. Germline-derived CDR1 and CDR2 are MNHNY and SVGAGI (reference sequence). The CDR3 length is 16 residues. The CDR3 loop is CASSPVRLAGIYEQYF. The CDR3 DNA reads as TGTGCCAGCAGTCCAGTTCGACTAGCGGGAATCTACGAGCAGTACTTC.

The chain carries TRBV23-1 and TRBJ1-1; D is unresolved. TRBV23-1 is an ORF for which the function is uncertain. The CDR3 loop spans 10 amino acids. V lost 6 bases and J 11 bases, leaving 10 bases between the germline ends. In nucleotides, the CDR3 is TGCGCCAGCAGCCCCAAGAGGGCTTTCTTT. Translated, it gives CASSPKRAFF.

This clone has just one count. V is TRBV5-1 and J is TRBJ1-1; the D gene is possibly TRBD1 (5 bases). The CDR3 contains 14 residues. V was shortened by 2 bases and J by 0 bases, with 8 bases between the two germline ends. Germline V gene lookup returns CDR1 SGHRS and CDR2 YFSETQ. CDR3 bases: TGCGCCAGCAGCTTCGACAGCATGAACACTGAAGCTTTCTTT. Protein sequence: CASSFDSMNTEAFF.

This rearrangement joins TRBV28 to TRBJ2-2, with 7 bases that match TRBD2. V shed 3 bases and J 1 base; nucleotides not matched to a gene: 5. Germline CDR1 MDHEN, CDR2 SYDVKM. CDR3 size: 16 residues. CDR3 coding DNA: TGTGCCAGCAGTTTGGTAAAGCGGGGGAACACCGGGGAGCTGTTTTTT. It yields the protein CASSLVKRGNTGELFF.

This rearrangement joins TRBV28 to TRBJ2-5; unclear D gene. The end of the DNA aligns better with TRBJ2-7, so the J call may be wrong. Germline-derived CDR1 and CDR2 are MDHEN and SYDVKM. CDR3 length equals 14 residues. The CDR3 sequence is CASSRPPFSYEQYF. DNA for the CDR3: TGTGCCAGCAGCCGTCCCCCTTTTTCCTACGAGCAGTACTTC.

CDR3 sequence reads: CASSFARGNQPQHF. The CDR3 region has the DNA TGTGCCAGTAGTTTCGCCAGGGGCAATCAGCCCCAGCATTTT. The rearrangement joins TRBV19 to TRBJ1-5; D is possibly TRBD1 (5 bases). The CDR3 covers 14 residues. V lost 5 bases and J lost 2, with 10 bases in between. Germline V CDR1 and CDR2: LNHDA, SQIVND (reference sequence).

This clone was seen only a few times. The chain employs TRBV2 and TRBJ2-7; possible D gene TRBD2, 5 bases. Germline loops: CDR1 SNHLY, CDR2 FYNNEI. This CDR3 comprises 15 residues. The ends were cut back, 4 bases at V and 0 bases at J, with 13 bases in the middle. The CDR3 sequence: CASSVGGSVSYEQYF. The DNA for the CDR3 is TGTGCCAGCAGTGTAGGTGGGAGCGTCTCCTACGAGCAGTACTTC.